Listed here are 7 T cell receptor beta chains from one sample, sequenced in a study of graft-versus-host responses after intestinal transplantation. TCRdb's table, derived via immunoSEQ multiplex PCR, lists solely in-frame clones and lacks some. The repertoire holds more than 85,000 clones, with over 85% as singletons. These TCRs are of unknown antigen specificity. This sample comprised unstimulated CD8+ T cells sorted from spleen or lymph node cells, obtained before intestinal transplant. The receptors were gathered from a human donor who received an intestinal transplant.

V is TRBV6-1 and J is TRBJ2-7; D not certain. V was shortened by 6 bases and J by 4 bases, with 19 bases between the two germline ends. The CDR3 has 15 residues. Per the germline V gene, CDR1 is MNHNS and CDR2 is SASEGT. CDR3 bases: TGTGCCAGCAGCCCACAAAGCGTAACCGAATACGAGCAGTACTTC. The encoded protein is CASSPQSVTEYEQYF.

This chain links TRBV5-6 with TRBJ2-1; no definite D call. V lost 4 bases and J lost 8, with 19 bases in between. CDR3 length: 15 residues. The V gene's germline CDR1 is SGHDT and CDR2 YYEEEE. The CDR3 region has the DNA TGTGCCAGCAGCCTACGGGCCTCGCTTCCCCATGAGCAGTTCTTC. This codes for CASSLRASLPHEQFF.

The chain joins TRBV6-5 to TRBJ2-7; 7 nucleotides match TRBD1. V shed 0 bases, J shed 4 bases, and the junction held 9 bases outside the gene matches. There are 16 residues in the CDR3. Germline lookup yields CDR1 MNHEY and CDR2 SVGAGI. CDR3 amino acids: CASSYSIPGQTYEQYF. The CDR3, as DNA: TGTGCCAGCAGTTACTCGATTCCGGGACAGACGTACGAGCAGTACTTC.

The rearrangement uses TRBV2 and TRBJ2-7; 10 positions match TRBD2. CDR1 and CDR2 (germline): SNHLY, FYNNEI. Losses at the gene ends were 6 bases for V and 5 bases for J; bases not matched to a gene: 7. This CDR3 comprises 14 residues. DNA for the CDR3: TGTGCCAGCAGGGCTAGCGGGAGTGGAGACGAGCAGTACTTC. As protein: CASRASGSGDEQYF.

V is TRBV27 and J is TRBJ1-3; D not certain. CDR1 and CDR2 (germline): MNHEY, SMNVEV (reference sequence). Trimming stripped 4 bases from V and 0 bases from J, with 10 bases between. CDR3 size: 15 residues. The CDR3 nucleotides are TGTGCCAGCAGTTCAAAAGGGTCCTCTGGAAACACCATATATTTT. Its protein product is CASSSKGSSGNTIYF.

Concerning this clone: The junction departs from germline at one end; a sequencing error may be responsible. CDR3 nucleotides: TGTGCCAGCAGCCAGGACAGCGGTCCTCGTTTC. Translation gives CASSQDSGPRF. This sequence joins TRBV11-2 and TRBJ2-7; TRBD1 is a possible D gene (6 bases). This CDR3 contains 11 residues. Germline V gene data show CDR1 as SGHAT and CDR2 as FQNNGV.

This chain joins TRBV19 and TRBJ2-7; D remains ambiguous. CDR1 LNHDA and CDR2 SQIVND come from the germline V gene (reference sequence). V was trimmed by 6 bases and J by 4 bases, leaving 10 bases between them. This CDR3 region has 12 residues. In DNA form, the CDR3 reads TGTGCCAGTAGCCAAGTAGGGTACGAGCAGTACTTC. Its translation: CASSQVGYEQYF.